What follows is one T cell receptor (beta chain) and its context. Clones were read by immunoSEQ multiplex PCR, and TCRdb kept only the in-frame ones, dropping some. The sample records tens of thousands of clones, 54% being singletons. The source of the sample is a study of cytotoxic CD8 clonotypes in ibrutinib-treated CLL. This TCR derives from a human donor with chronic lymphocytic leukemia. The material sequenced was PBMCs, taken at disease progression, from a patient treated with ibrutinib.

Here the CDR3 DNA reads TGTGCCAGCAGCGAAATGGGACTAGGCGTGGGGGAGCTGTTTTTT. Residues: CASSEMGLGVGELFF. The rearrangement links TRBV7-3 to TRBJ2-2; 8 positions agree with TRBD2. Trimming removed 5 bases from V and 8 bases from J; junction bases left unmatched: 10. This CDR3 has 15 amino acids. Per germline, CDR1 SGHTA and CDR2 FQGTGA.